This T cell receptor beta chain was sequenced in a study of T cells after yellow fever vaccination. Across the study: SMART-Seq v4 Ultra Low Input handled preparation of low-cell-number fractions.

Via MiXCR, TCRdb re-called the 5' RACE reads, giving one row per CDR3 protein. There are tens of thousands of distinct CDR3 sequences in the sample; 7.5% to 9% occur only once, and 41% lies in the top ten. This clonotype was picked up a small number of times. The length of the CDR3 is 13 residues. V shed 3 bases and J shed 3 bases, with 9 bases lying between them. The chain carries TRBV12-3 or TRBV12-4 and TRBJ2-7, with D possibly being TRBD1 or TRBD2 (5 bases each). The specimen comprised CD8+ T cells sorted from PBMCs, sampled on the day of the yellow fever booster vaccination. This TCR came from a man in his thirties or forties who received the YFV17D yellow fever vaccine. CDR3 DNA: TGTGCCAGCAGTTTCGGGGCCATCTACGAGCAGTACTTC. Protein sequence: CASSFGAIYEQYF.